Listed below are T cell receptor beta chains from one sample, sequenced in a study of blood T cell repertoires in COVID-19. The method was immunoSEQ multiplex PCR; TCRdb's version includes in-frame clones alone and lacks a portion of them. The table includes 140,000 to 150,000 clones, roughly 89% detected once. The sample was PBMCs or T cells enriched from blood (not recorded which). The receptor set was obtained from a woman aged 45-65 years who had been exposed to COVID-19. Each CDR3 is given without its conserved first and last residue.

TRBJ1-2,TRBV29-1,SVHTETNYGYT
TRBJ1-3,TRBV30,AWSAGNTIY
TRBJ2-2,TRBV9,ASSLQLAGAGTGELF
TRBJ2-5,TRBV3-1/TRBV3-2,ASRGTGLATSPQY
TRBJ1-1,TRBV5-5,ASSLAGTGGTEAF
TRBJ1-1,TRBV7-2,ASSSPPGQKNTEAF
TRBJ1-5,TRBV7-9,ASSLGRDQPQH
TRBJ1-4,TRBV7-8,ASSLAGHSGGELF
TRBJ1-2,TRBV30,AWSHRTMGYT
TRBJ1-2,TRBV19,ASSPGQGRNVGGYT
TRBJ1-1,TRBV7-9,ASSTGDSGDEAF
TRBJ1-1,TRBV2,ASGKDRGATEAF
TRBJ1-6,TRBV27,ASSLSRGRSPLH
TRBJ2-7,TRBV5-6,ASRVSGQGTYEQY
TRBJ2-5,TRBV25-1,ASSELGGQY
TRBJ2-2,TRBV6-5,ASSNRGELF
TRBJ2-7,TRBV30,AWSVAGGNYEQY
TRBJ2-5,TRBV3-1/TRBV3-2,ASGTAQETQY
TRBJ1-1,TRBV19,ASKTGGNTEAF
TRBJ2-1,TRBV25-1,ASSDPTGNSYNEQF
TRBJ1-4,TRBV13,ASSPDRSRGLNEKLF
TRBJ2-6,TRBV9,ASSPRGGSGGANVLT
TRBJ2-7,TRBV6-2/TRBV6-3,ASSYVGGTSPREQY
TRBJ2-1,TRBV4-3,ASSQATTSSYNEQF
TRBJ2-7,TRBV7-6,ASSLAASGRSLFNEQY
TRBJ1-1,TRBV5-1,ASSSGHRDNTEAF
TRBJ1-1,TRBV27,ASSQRHRNTEAF
TRBJ2-4,TRBV2,ASSGLAAMRGGNIQY
TRBJ1-1,TRBV7-2,ASSLNLWAGNTEAF
TRBJ1-5,TRBV4-1,ASSLGWYGNQPQH
TRBJ2-7,TRBV15,ATSRDGRGLYEQY
TRBJ1-6,TRBV5-1,ASSLIGQGNSPLH
TRBJ2-1,TRBV5-8,ASSLEGLAGNEQF
TRBJ2-2,TRBV18,ASSPLRGANTGELF
TRBJ2-5,TRBV15,ATSRAGRERETQY
TRBJ1-1,TRBV5-1,ASSSDRGLNTEAF
TRBJ2-7,TRBV10-3,AIRGGGSYEQY
TRBJ1-6,TRBV3-1/TRBV3-2,ASSPPGHGPPH
TRBJ2-7,TRBV5-4,ASRPGTAVPEQY
TRBJ2-2,TRBV7-9,ASSLLDSTGELF
TRBJ2-7,TRBV13,ASSLGPGQGYEQY
TRBJ1-6,TRBV7-2,ASSSTHRGSSYNSPLH
TRBJ2-5,TRBV6-2/TRBV6-3,ASSVGLAGVETQY
TRBJ2-1,TRBV7-2,ASSLAPTGPEQF